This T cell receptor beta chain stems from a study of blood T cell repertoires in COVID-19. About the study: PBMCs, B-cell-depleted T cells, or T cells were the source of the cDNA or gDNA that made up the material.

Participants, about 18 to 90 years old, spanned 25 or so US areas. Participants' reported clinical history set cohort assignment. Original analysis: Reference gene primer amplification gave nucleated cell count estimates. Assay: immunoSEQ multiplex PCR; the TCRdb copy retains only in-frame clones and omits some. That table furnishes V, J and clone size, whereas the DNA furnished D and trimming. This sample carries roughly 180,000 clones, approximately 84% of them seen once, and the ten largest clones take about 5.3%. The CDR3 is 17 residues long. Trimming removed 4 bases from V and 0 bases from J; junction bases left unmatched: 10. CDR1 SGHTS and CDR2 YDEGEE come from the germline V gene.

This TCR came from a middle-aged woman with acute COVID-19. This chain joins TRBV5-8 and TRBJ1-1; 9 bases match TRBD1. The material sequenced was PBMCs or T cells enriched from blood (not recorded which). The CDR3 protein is CASSPLGQGPLNTEAFF. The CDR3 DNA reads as TGTGCCAGCAGCCCACTCGGACAGGGGCCCTTGAACACTGAAGCTTTCTTT. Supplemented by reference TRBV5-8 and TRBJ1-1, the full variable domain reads EAGVTQSPTHLIKTRGQQATLRCSPISGHTSVYWYQQALGLGLQFLLWYDEGEERNRGNFPPRFSGRQFPNYSSELNVNALELEDSALYLCASSPLGQGPLNTEAFFGQGTRLTVV.